The entry below gives a single TCR beta chain sequence along with its context. Treatment: randomized to nivolumab then ipilimumab (arm A) or the reverse (arm B). The data originate from a study of sequential checkpoint blockade in melanoma. About the study: After both sequences, patients received maintenance nivolumab.

The CDR3 length is 16 residues. J gave up 3 bases and V 5 bases, and 11 bases lay outside the gene matches. CDR1 is MGHRA and CDR2 is YSYEKL in the germline V gene. Only in-frame clones appear in the TCRdb table, and some are missing; sequencing was by immunoSEQ multiplex PCR. Here the sample spans about 20,000 clones, 82% being singletons. V usage is TRBV4-1 and J usage is TRBJ2-7, with 9 bases matching TRBD2. The sequencing here drew on CD8+ T cells sorted from blood (inferred from file names), taken from a patient given nivolumab and ipilimumab in sequence. The TCR sequence derives from a human donor with melanoma. The chain's CDR3 is CASSLRWERGDYEQYF. The CDR3 DNA follows: TGCGCCAGCAGCTTAAGATGGGAGCGGGGGGACTACGAGCAGTACTTC.